The rows below give T cell receptor beta chains drawn from one sample of a study of cytomegalovirus exposure and HLA in healthy donors. Libraries were prepared by immunoSEQ multiplex PCR; TCRdb keeps only in-frame clonotypes and omits some of them. The sample lists approximately 70,000 clones, around 70% occurring once. Sequencing was done on a sample of PBMCs. The receptors shown here come from a woman aged 25 to 39 in good health and CMV-seropositive. CDR3s include the opening cysteine and the closing phenylalanine or tryptophan. A D gene is named only where the DNA matches it firmly. For some rows the clone size is stated as once, few or many, or as a class when expanded; others skip it.

>TRBV27|TRBJ1-5|NA|NA
TGTGCCAGCGGCCCGTCCACTATTAGCAATCATCCCCAGCATTTT
CASGPSTISNHPQHF
>TRBV6-5|TRBJ2-1|NA|NA
TGTGCCAGCAGTACCTCTCCTAACCATGAGCAGTTCTTC
CASSTSPNHEQFF
>TRBV28|TRBJ1-1|medium-sized|NA
TGTGCCAGCAGTTTCCAGAACATGAACACTGAAGCTTTCTTT
CASSFQNMNTEAFF
>TRBV30|TRBJ2-7|NA|TRBD1
TGTGCCTGGACTCCGGGACAGGGGGCCTACGAGCAGTACTTC
CAWTPGQGAYEQYF
>TRBV2|TRBJ1-2|NA|NA
TGTGCCAGCAGCCTCACGGGGGGCTATGGCTACACCTTC
CASSLTGGYGYTF
>TRBV15|TRBJ2-1|NA|TRBD2
TGTGCCACCAGCAGAGCCCGGACTAGCCTATACAATGAGCAGTTCTTC
CATSRARTSLYNEQFF
>TRBV7-2|TRBJ2-3|NA|NA
TGTGCCAGCAGCTCTAGAGGGAGCACAGATACGCAGTATTTT
CASSSRGSTDTQYF
>TRBV6-5|TRBJ1-3|NA|TRBD1
TGTGCCAGCAGTCCGACGGGACAGGATGGAAACACCATATATTTT
CASSPTGQDGNTIYF
>TRBV7-9|TRBJ1-2|NA|TRBD1
TGTGCCAGCAGCTTAAGGGACAGGGGTAGCTATGGCTACACCTTC
CASSLRDRGSYGYTF
>TRBV5-1|TRBJ1-5|NA|NA
TGCGCCAGCAGCCCTGAGTCCCACAATCAGCCCCAGCATTTT
CASSPESHNQPQHF
>TRBV28|TRBJ1-2|few|TRBD1
TGTGCCAGCAGTATAAGACAGGGGAAGTCGTTC
CASSIRQGKSF
>TRBV28|TRBJ1-5|NA|NA
TGTGCCAGCAGCGCCCCTCCCTACGATCAGCCCCAGCATTTT
CASSAPPYDQPQHF
>TRBV30|TRBJ1-3|NA|TRBD1
TGTGCCTGGAGGACTACAGGGGCGGGCACCATATATTTT
CAWRTTGAGTIYF
>TRBV2|TRBJ2-7|NA|NA
TGTGCCAGCAGTCCCGGGACTTCTTACGAGCAGTACTTC
CASSPGTSYEQYF
>TRBV29-1|TRBJ2-4|NA|TRBD2
TGCAGCGTCGGGACTAGCGGGAGTGCAGCCAAAAACATTCAGTACTTC
CSVGTSGSAAKNIQYF
>TRBV6-1|TRBJ1-5|NA|NA
TGTGCCAGCAGGCCTGCAGGGGTTCAGCCCCAGCATTTT
CASRPAGVQPQHF
>TRBV7-9|TRBJ1-2|once|NA
TGTGCCAGCAGCTTGGCAGACTATGGCTACACCTTC
CASSLADYGYTF
>TRBV29-1|TRBJ2-1|NA|TRBD2
TGCAGCGTTGAAGGGCCGGGGACTAGTCGGTATGAGCAGTTCTTC
CSVEGPGTSRYEQFF
>TRBV5-1|TRBJ2-7|NA|NA
TGCGCCAGCAGCTTGGCTCCGAGGGAAAGGTCCTACGAGCAGTACTTC
CASSLAPRERSYEQYF
>TRBV28|TRBJ1-2|NA|TRBD1
TGTGCCAGCAGTTTCCGTTTAGGGGACAGGGAAGGCTACACCTTC
CASSFRLGDREGYTF
>TRBV7-9|TRBJ2-1|NA|TRBD2
TGTGCCAGCAGCTTAGGAGGTAGCGGGACACATGAGCAGTTCTTC
CASSLGGSGTHEQFF
>TRBV7-2|TRBJ1-1|NA|TRBD1
TGTGCCAGCAGCGCAAAAGAGGGGGCGGCCACTGAAGCTTTCTTT
CASSAKEGAATEAFF
>TRBV5-6|TRBJ2-5|once|NA
TGTGCCAGCCAGCTCAGGGGCGGGGAGACCCAGTACTTC
CASQLRGGETQYF
>TRBV6-5|TRBJ2-7|NA|NA
TGTGCCAGCAGTTACTCGGCTCTCGGGAGCTACGAGCAGTACTTC
CASSYSALGSYEQYF
>TRBV18|TRBJ2-7|NA|NA
TGTGCCAGCTCAGAGGCAGCCTCCTACGAGCAGTACTTC
CASSEAASYEQYF
>TRBV7-2|TRBJ2-3|once|NA
TGTGCCAGCAGACCACTAGCTCTGCCGGATACGCAGTATTTT
CASRPLALPDTQYF
>TRBV6-5|TRBJ2-7|NA|TRBD1
TGTGCCAGCAGTCACCGGACAGGGGGTCCCTACGAGCAGTACTTC
CASSHRTGGPYEQYF
>TRBV20-1|TRBJ2-1|few|NA
TGCAGTGCTGGCCGGGAGAACGATCCGTTCTTC
CSAGRENDPFF
>TRBV7-2|TRBJ2-2|few|NA
TGTGCCAGCAGCTCTAGTAACACCGGGGAGCTGTTTTTT
CASSSSNTGELFF
>TRBV29-1|TRBJ2-7|NA|NA
TGCAGCGTTGTACGGGAAGGGTTAAAATACGAGCAGTACTTC
CSVVREGLKYEQYF
>TRBV10-2|TRBJ2-7|NA|TRBD1
TGCGCCAGCAGGGAAGGACAGGGTATCTACGAGCAGTACTTC
CASREGQGIYEQYF
>TRBV29-1|TRBJ2-1|NA|NA
TGCAGCGTAATATACAATGAGCAGTTCTTC
CSVIYNEQFF
>TRBV29-1|TRBJ2-7|NA|TRBD2
TGCAGCGCTGAGGGCGGGAGTTTGTACGAGCAGTACTTC
CSAEGGSLYEQYF
>TRBV11-2|TRBJ1-1|few|NA
TGTGCCAGCGGGGGGGGAACGAGGAACACTGAAGCTTTCTTT
CASGGGTRNTEAFF
>TRBV7-2|TRBJ2-7|NA|TRBD2
TGTGCCAGCAGTAGAACGGGACTAGCGTCCTACGAGCAGTACTTC
CASSRTGLASYEQYF
>TRBV2|TRBJ2-3|NA|TRBD1
TGTGCCAGCAGTAAAGACAGGGGTAGCACAGATACGCAGTATTTT
CASSKDRGSTDTQYF
>TRBV19|TRBJ1-5|NA|NA
TGTGCCAGTAGGCAGGGGTTTTGGCAGCCCCAGCATTTT
CASRQGFWQPQHF
>TRBV30|TRBJ1-1|NA|NA
TGTGCCTGGAGGTTGAGGGGGTCCATGAACACTGAAGCTTTCTTT
CAWRLRGSMNTEAFF
>TRBV28|TRBJ1-5|NA|NA
TGTGCCAGCAGTAGAACAGTTAGCAATCAGCCCCAGCATTTT
CASSRTVSNQPQHF
>TRBV6-6|TRBJ1-2|many|NA
TGTGCCAGCAGTATCGGGACACTCTATGGCTACACCTTC
CASSIGTLYGYTF
>TRBV7-3|TRBJ2-1|few|NA
TGTGCCAGCAGCCCCGGGACTTTCTCCTACAATGAGCAGTTCTTC
CASSPGTFSYNEQFF
>TRBV28|TRBJ2-5|NA|TRBD2
TGTGCCAGCAGGACGGGACTAGCGGGAGTGGAGACCCAGTACTTC
CASRTGLAGVETQYF
>TRBV6-5|TRBJ1-2|NA|TRBD1
TGTGCCAGCAGACCCCCCGGGACAGGGGGCTCTGGCTACACCTTC
CASRPPGTGGSGYTF
>TRBV5-1|TRBJ1-1|NA|NA
TGCGCCAGCAGACGGGAGAACACTGAAGCTTTCTTT
CASRRENTEAFF
>TRBV7-2|TRBJ2-3|NA|NA
TGTGCCAGCAGCTATACAGGGACAGATACGCAGTATTTT
CASSYTGTDTQYF
>TRBV29-1|TRBJ1-2|NA|NA
TGCAGCGTCTCGGCGGCAGGGAGGGATGGCTACACCTTC
CSVSAAGRDGYTF
>TRBV5-4|TRBJ2-2|NA|TRBD2
TGTGCCAGCAGACGGGGAGGACTAGCGGACATCACCGGGGAGCTGTTTTTT
CASRRGGLADITGELFF
>TRBV30|TRBJ1-3|NA|NA
TGTGCCTGGAGTCAGGACTACTCTGGAAACACCATATATTTT
CAWSQDYSGNTIYF
>TRBV9|TRBJ1-1|NA|NA
TGTGCCAGCAGCGCCGGGTCGGTACGGGACACTGAAGCTTTCTTT
CASSAGSVRDTEAFF
>TRBV30|TRBJ2-7|NA|TRBD2
TGTGCCTGGAGTGTACGGACTAGCGGGGGATTC
CAWSVRTSGGF
>TRBV28|TRBJ1-5|NA|TRBD1
TGTGCCAGCAGAACCGGGACAGCCACCCATCAGCCCCAGCATTTT
CASRTGTATHQPQHF
>TRBV30|TRBJ2-3|NA|NA
TGTGCCTGGAGTACATTTTTGGATACGCAGTATTTT
CAWSTFLDTQYF